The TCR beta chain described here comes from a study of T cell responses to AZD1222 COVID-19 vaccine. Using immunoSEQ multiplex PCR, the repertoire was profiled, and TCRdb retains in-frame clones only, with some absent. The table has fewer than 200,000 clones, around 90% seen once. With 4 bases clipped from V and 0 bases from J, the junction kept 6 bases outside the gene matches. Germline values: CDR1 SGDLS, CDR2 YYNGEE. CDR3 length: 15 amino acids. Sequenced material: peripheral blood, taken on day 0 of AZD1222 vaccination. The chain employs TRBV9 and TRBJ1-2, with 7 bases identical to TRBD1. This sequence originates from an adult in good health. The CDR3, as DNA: TGTGCCAGCAGCTCGACAGGGCGAACTAACTATGGCTACACCTTC. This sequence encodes CASSSTGRTNYGYTF.